Listed here are 31 T cell receptor beta chains from one sample, sequenced in a study of T cell responses to AZD1222 COVID-19 vaccine. Sequenced by immunoSEQ multiplex PCR; TCRdb stores in-frame clones only, minus some. Counted here are around 100,000 clones, 90% occurring once; the ten biggest clones make up about 5%. This specimen was peripheral blood, taken on day 0 of AZD1222 vaccination. The receptors derive from an adult in good health.

V usage is TRBV5-1 and J usage is TRBJ1-3; D is uncertain. The CDR3 spans 13 residues. In germline, CDR1 is SGHRS, CDR2 YFSETQ. V was clipped by 0 bases and J by 2 bases, with 3 bases between them. The CDR3 region is CASSLGAGNTIYF. For the CDR3, the DNA is TGCGCCAGCAGCTTGGGCGCTGGAAACACCATATATTTT.

V is TRBV19 and J is TRBJ1-2, with 8 bases matching TRBD1. Germline loops: CDR1 LNHDA, CDR2 SQIVND (reference sequence). This CDR3 region has 16 residues. With 9 bases clipped from V and 2 bases from J, the junction kept 14 bases outside the gene matches. The CDR3 bases are TGTGCCAGCCAGACCTCACCAGGGGGCAGAAACTATGGCTACACCTTC. Translation gives CASQTSPGGRNYGYTF.

V and J are TRBV2 and TRBJ1-6; the D gene is possibly TRBD1 (5 bases). The V end was cut by 5 bases, the J end by 9 bases, with 14 bases between. The CDR3 runs to 14 residues. CDR1 and CDR2 (germline): SNHLY, FYNNEI. The CDR3 nucleotides are TGTGCCAGCAGTATCACAGTTGGGGGTTCACCCCTCCACTTT. Protein: CASSITVGGSPLHF.

This clone came up once. The chain links TRBV29-1 to TRBJ2-1; the match to TRBD2 covers 7 bases. Germline V CDR1 and CDR2: SQVTM, ANQGSEA. V lost 5 bases, J lost 4 bases, and 8 bases stayed unmatched. This CDR3 comprises 14 residues. The chain's CDR3 is CSVRAGERYNEQFF. CDR3 sequence (DNA): TGCAGCGTTAGGGCGGGGGAAAGGTACAATGAGCAGTTCTTC.

The V gene is TRBV5-1, the J gene TRBJ2-7; D remains unclear. V lost 0 bases and J lost 7, with 14 bases in between. The CDR3 spans 14 residues. Germline V gene sequence: CDR1 SGHRS, CDR2 YFSETQ. CDR3: CASSLDRTLGEQYF. CDR3 coding DNA: TGCGCCAGCAGCTTGGACCGGACCCTTGGAGAGCAGTACTTC.

The chain has TRBV28 and TRBJ2-7; D not certain. V lost 2 bases and J lost 3, with 11 bases in between. CDR3 size: 14 residues. The germline CDR1 and CDR2 sequences are MDHEN and SYDVKM. CDR3 protein: CASSLSLGYYEQYF. In DNA form, the CDR3 reads TGTGCCAGCAGTTTAAGCCTAGGTTACTACGAGCAGTACTTC.

The chain is built from TRBV4-1 and TRBJ2-7; 13 nucleotides line up with TRBD2. There are 14 residues in the CDR3. Trimming cost V 6 bases and J 6 bases; bases outside gene matches: 5. Germline values: CDR1 MGHRA, CDR2 YSYEKL. The CDR3 DNA sequence: TGCGCCAGCAGACAACTAGCGGGGGGGCGCGAGCAGTACTTC. This translates into CASRQLAGGREQYF.

This chain joins TRBV24-1 and TRBJ2-5, with D tentatively TRBD1 or TRBD2 (5 bases each). This CDR3 contains 18 residues. CDR1 and CDR2 from the germline V gene are KGHDR and SFDVKD. Trimming left V 5 bases short and J 4 bases short, with 25 bases between. For the CDR3, the DNA is TGTGCCACCAGTGCCATTCAAGCCGGGGACGCCCTAAGAGAGACCCAGTACTTC. Protein: CATSAIQAGDALRETQYF.

The chain combines TRBV6-4 with TRBJ2-3, with D possibly TRBD1 on 5 matching bases. There are 13 residues in the CDR3. Germline V gene data show CDR1 as MRHNA and CDR2 as SNTAGT. Trimming removed 6 bases from V and 6 bases from J, with 13 bases in between. CDR3 in DNA: TGTGCCAGCAGACAGACAGACTGGGATACGCAGTATTTT. It is translated as CASRQTDWDTQYF.

The J gene is TRBJ1-5, the V gene TRBV6-2 or TRBV6-3; 7 bases agree with TRBD1. The trim removed 2 bases at V and 2 bases at J, leaving 9 bases unmatched. The germline V gene has CDR1 MNHEY and CDR2 SVGEGT. There are 17 residues in the CDR3. The CDR3 DNA reads TGTGCCAGCAGTTACCATCGGACAGGACGGGGCAATCAGCCCCAGCATTTT. Its translation: CASSYHRTGRGNQPQHF.

V and J are TRBV4-1 and TRBJ1-2; D might be TRBD1 (5 bases). Germline loops: CDR1 MGHRA, CDR2 YSYEKL. The length of the CDR3 is 15 residues. Trimming removed 0 bases from V and 2 bases from J, with 10 bases in between. CDR3 coding DNA: TGCGCCAGCAGCCAAGATCCGGCAGGGAACTATGGCTACACCTTC. It translates to CASSQDPAGNYGYTF.

The V and J genes are TRBV7-2 and TRBJ1-3; 9 bases fit TRBD1. Germline values: CDR1 SGHTA, CDR2 FQGNSA. V lost 4 bases and J lost 8; bases outside the gene matches: 6. The CDR3 runs to 14 residues. CDR3 bases: TGTGCCAGCAGCTCCGGGACAGGGTATGACACCATATATTTT. This encodes CASSSGTGYDTIYF. The full variable domain, in which reference TRBV7-2 and TRBJ1-3 provide the parts outside the CDR3, is GAGVSQSPSNKVTEKGKDVELRCDPISGHTALYWYRQSLGQGLEFLIYFQGNSAPDKSGLPSDRFSAERTGGSVSTLTIQRTQQEDSAVYLCASSSGTGYDTIYFGEGSWLTVV.

The rearrangement uses TRBV28 and TRBJ2-5; 7 positions match TRBD1. V dropped 6 bases and J dropped 4; count of bases not matched to a gene: 14. The V gene's germline CDR1 is MDHEN and CDR2 SYDVKM. This CDR3 spans 16 amino acids. The CDR3 DNA reads as TGTGCCAGCAGGGGAGACAGGGTCTTAACCCGAGAGACCCAGTACTTC. As protein: CASRGDRVLTRETQYF.

The rearrangement joins TRBV2 to TRBJ1-4, with D possibly matching TRBD1 (5 bases). Germline CDR1 and CDR2: SNHLY and FYNNEI. V was cut by 6 bases and J by 5 bases, with 13 bases left in between. The CDR3 is made up of 14 amino acids. CDR3 DNA: TGTGCCAGCAGCGGAGGGGAGGGCAATGAAAAACTGTTTTTT. This sequence encodes CASSGGEGNEKLFF. Supplemented by reference TRBV2 and TRBJ1-4, the full variable domain reads EPEVTQTPSHQVTQMGQEVILRCVPISNHLYFYWYRQILGQKVEFLVSFYNNEISEKSEIFDDQFSVERPDGSNFTLKIRSTKLEDSAMYFCASSGGEGNEKLFFGSGTQLSVL.

This chain uses TRBV7-9 with TRBJ1-1; D is possibly TRBD1 (5 bases). The CDR3 has 13 amino acids. V shed 1 base and J shed 5 bases, with 8 bases lying between them. Looked up from germline, CDR1 is SEHNR and CDR2 is FQNEAQ (reference sequence). CDR3 bases: TGTGCCAGCAGCTTAGGGGGGGTGACTGAAGCTTTCTTT. Translated, it gives CASSLGGVTEAFF.

This rearrangement joins TRBV4-1 to TRBJ2-1, with 12 bases lining up with TRBD2. Trimming took 1 base from V and 5 from J; bases not matched to a gene: 6. Germline V gene lookup returns CDR1 MGHRA and CDR2 YSYEKL. The CDR3 totals 17 residues. The CDR3 spells CASSQGLTSGGHNEQFF. The CDR3 nucleotides are TGCGCCAGCAGCCAAGGTCTGACTAGCGGGGGTCACAATGAGCAGTTCTTC.

The chain recombines TRBV6-2 or TRBV6-3 with TRBJ1-6; D is undetermined. V lost 4 bases and J 15 bases, leaving 10 bases between the germline ends. The length of the CDR3 is 11 residues. CDR1 MNHEY and CDR2 SVGEGT come from the germline V gene. CDR3 protein: CASSSGPHLHF. CDR3 sequence (DNA): TGTGCCAGCAGTTCCGGCCCGCACCTCCACTTT.

The genes are TRBV5-4 and TRBJ2-3, with 9 bases that match TRBD1. The length of the CDR3 is 13 residues. Per the germline V gene, CDR1 is SGHNT and CDR2 is YYREEE (reference sequence). V was clipped by 4 bases and J by 5 bases; unmatched bases: 2. This chain's CDR3 is CASSVDRGDTQYF. DNA of the CDR3: TGTGCCAGCAGCGTGGACAGGGGAGATACGCAGTATTTT.

This clone was seen just once. This chain joins TRBV3-1 (or the pseudogene TRBV3-2) and TRBJ1-1, with no clear D. CDR1 LGHDT and CDR2 YNNKEL come from the germline V gene (reference sequence). Trimming pared 4 bases from V and 2 bases from J, leaving 11 bases between. There are 14 residues in the CDR3. The CDR3 bases are TGTGCCAGCAGCCCCTTGACGGCAAACACTGAAGCTTTCTTT. Its protein is CASSPLTANTEAFF.

J is TRBJ1-2 and V is TRBV19; D perhaps matches TRBD1 (5 bases). Per germline, CDR1 LNHDA and CDR2 SQIVND (reference sequence). V lost 4 bases, J lost 8 bases, and 17 bases lay in between. The CDR3 extends over 14 amino acids. The CDR3 DNA reads TGTGCCAGTAGTAAGTTGGGGGGTCTTGAAGGCTACACCTTC. Its protein is CASSKLGGLEGYTF.

The V call is TRBV9, the J call TRBJ1-1; D gene unclear. The CDR3 runs 13 residues. The germline gives CDR1 SGDLS, CDR2 YYNGEE. V was cut by 2 bases and J by 0 bases, with 5 bases left in between. In nucleotides, the CDR3 is TGTGCCAGCAGCGTTGAGGTGAACACTGAAGCTTTCTTT. Translated, it gives CASSVEVNTEAFF.

This clone was seen a handful of times. This rearrangement joins TRBV9 to TRBJ2-1; the D is unclear. The CDR3 spans 12 residues. From germline, CDR1 is SGDLS and CDR2 YYNGEE. Trimming stripped 0 bases from V and 7 bases from J, with 5 bases between. In DNA form, the CDR3 reads TGTGCCAGCAGCGTAGAGGAGAATGAGCAGTTCTTC. Translation: CASSVEENEQFF.

This clone was recorded only once. V gene TRBV19 combines with J gene TRBJ2-3, with 8 bases lining up with TRBD2. Germline-derived CDR1 and CDR2 are LNHDA and SQIVND (reference sequence). With V trimmed by 6 bases and J by 6 bases, 8 bases remained unmatched. The CDR3 loop spans 14 amino acids. CDR3 residues: CASRAGGPYDTQYF. The CDR3 nucleotides are TGTGCCAGTAGGGCGGGGGGCCCGTATGATACGCAGTATTTT.

V and J are TRBV7-3 and TRBJ2-2; D gene uncertain. The CDR3 runs 14 residues. From germline, CDR1 is SGHTA and CDR2 FQGTGA. Trimming pared 2 bases from V and 4 bases from J, leaving 8 bases between. The chain's CDR3 is CASSLGTLTGELFF. CDR3 nucleotide sequence: TGTGCCAGCAGCTTAGGAACCCTCACCGGGGAGCTGTTTTTT.

The chain combines TRBV10-3 with TRBJ1-2; tentative D call: TRBD1 (6 bases). V was cut by 2 bases and J by 7 bases, with 17 bases left in between. Looked up from germline, CDR1 is ENHRY and CDR2 is SYGVKD. There are 15 residues in the CDR3. The DNA for the CDR3 is TGTGCCATCAGTGAGACCTTACAGGGAACCGGTGGCTACACCTTC. Translated: CAISETLQGTGGYTF.

This chain links TRBV6-4 with TRBJ2-2, with a weak D call TRBD2 (6 bases). V was cut by 7 bases and J by 2 bases, with 11 bases left in between. The CDR3 is 14 amino acids. Germline CDR1 reads MRHNA; CDR2 reads SNTAGT. The CDR3 sequence is CASKSGDNTGELFF. CDR3 DNA sequence: TGTGCCAGCAAATCGGGAGATAACACCGGGGAGCTGTTTTTT.

This chain uses TRBV5-8 with TRBJ1-2; 7 bases fit TRBD1. The CDR3 extends over 15 amino acids. The germline V gene has CDR1 SGHTS and CDR2 YDEGEE. J gave up 5 bases and V 4 bases, and 11 bases lay outside the gene matches. The CDR3 nucleotides are TGTGCCAGCAGCCGACAGGGAGGTTGGGGGTATGGCTACACCTTC. As protein: CASSRQGGWGYGYTF. The full variable domain, completed using reference TRBV5-8 and TRBJ1-2, is EAGVTQSPTHLIKTRGQQATLRCSPISGHTSVYWYQQALGLGLQFLLWYDEGEERNRGNFPPRFSGRQFPNYSSELNVNALELEDSALYLCASSRQGGWGYGYTFGSGTRLTVV.

The table lists this clone with a count of one. The V call is TRBV23-1, the J call TRBJ2-7, with a weak D call TRBD2 (5 bases). TRBV23-1 is an open reading frame whose function is uncertain. V was clipped by 0 bases and J by 4 bases, with 7 bases between them. CDR3 length: 13 residues. This chain's CDR3 is CASSQSREYEQYF. Written as DNA, the CDR3 is TGCGCCAGCAGTCAATCGAGGGAATACGAGCAGTACTTC.

The gene calls are TRBV7-6 and TRBJ2-7; TRBD1 matches 10 bases. The ends lost 5 bases at V and 2 bases at J; junction bases unmatched: 6. The CDR3 has 15 amino acids. Germline V gene lookup returns CDR1 SGHVS and CDR2 FNYEAQ. Here the CDR3 DNA reads TGTGCCAGCAGCGCCCGGGACAGGGGACCCTACGAGCAGTACTTC. Translated, it gives CASSARDRGPYEQYF.

This clone has a single count. The CDR3 DNA is TGCGCCAGCGGAACACTAGCGGGGGGTATCCCAGATACGCAGTATTTT. Its protein product is CASGTLAGGIPDTQYF. The chain joins TRBV5-1 to TRBJ2-3; the match to TRBD2 covers 12 bases. With V trimmed by 7 bases and J by 4 bases, 10 bases remained unmatched. The CDR3 has 16 amino acids. Germline-derived CDR1 and CDR2 are SGHRS and YFSETQ.

The V gene is TRBV4-1, the J gene TRBJ2-2; 9 bases line up with TRBD2. CDR3 length: 17 amino acids. Germline V CDR1 and CDR2: MGHRA, YSYEKL. Germline trimming cut 4 bases from V and 5 bases from J; bases unmatched to any gene: 11. Here the CDR3 DNA reads TGCGCCAGCAGCCCTCTTCGTAGCGGGAGATGGACCGGGGAGCTGTTTTTT. Amino acid sequence: CASSPLRSGRWTGELFF.